One and the same sample provided the 3 T cell receptor beta chains below, sequenced in a study of OX40 agonist ivuxolimab in advanced cancers. TCRdb's copy holds only in-frame clones and misses some; the assay was immunoSEQ multiplex PCR. This sample has under 80,000 clones, with roughly 80% found just once. Specimen: CD4+ or CD8+ T cells sorted from blood, collected in a trial of the OX40 agonist ivuxolimab. The receptors stem from an adult with an advanced solid tumor such as melanoma, head and neck, liver or kidney cancer.

The rearrangement uses TRBV7-2 and TRBJ2-3; D gene ambiguous. CDR3 size: 14 residues. The ends were cut back, 5 bases at V and 0 bases at J, with 9 bases in the middle. Germline V gene sequence: CDR1 SGHTA, CDR2 FQGNSA. Here the CDR3 DNA reads TGTGCCAGCAGCCCGGGTTCTAGCACAGATACGCAGTATTTT. This translates into CASSPGSSTDTQYF.

V gene TRBV5-1 combines with J gene TRBJ2-1; 8 bases align to TRBD2. Germline assignment: CDR1 SGHRS and CDR2 YFSETQ. This CDR3 has 18 amino acids. After removal of 2 bases from V and 3 bases from J, the junction contained 13 bases not matched to a gene. The CDR3 nucleotides read TGCGCCAGCAGCTTTAAACCTCTGGGACTAGACATCTACAATGAGCAGTTCTTC. Translating gives CASSFKPLGLDIYNEQFF.

The chain uses TRBV9 and TRBJ2-3; TRBD2 agrees at 8 bases. Germline CDR1 is SGDLS and CDR2 is YYNGEE. V was clipped by 4 bases and J by 7 bases; unmatched bases: 14. This CDR3 spans 16 amino acids. The CDR3: CASSSPRTAGENTQYF. DNA of the CDR3: TGTGCCAGCAGCTCCCCCCGGACAGCGGGGGAGAATACGCAGTATTTT.